This entry describes one T cell receptor (beta chain). J gave up 0 bases and V 5 bases, and 6 bases lay outside the gene matches. The CDR3 totals 15 residues. Germline loops: CDR1 SGHTA, CDR2 FQGTGA. These data are taken from a study of blood T cell repertoires in COVID-19. TCRdb keeps only in-frame clones here, not all; method: immunoSEQ multiplex PCR. The table shows 140,000 to 150,000 clones, with nearly 85% occurring only once. This TCR was recovered from a human donor in a cohort sampled during active COVID-19. The sequenced sample was peripheral blood. V and J are TRBV7-3 and TRBJ2-7; 8 bases map to TRBD1. The CDR3 nucleotides are TGTGCCAGCAGCCCATCAGGGGGCAGCTCCTACGAGCAGTACTTC. The encoded protein is CASSPSGGSSYEQYF.